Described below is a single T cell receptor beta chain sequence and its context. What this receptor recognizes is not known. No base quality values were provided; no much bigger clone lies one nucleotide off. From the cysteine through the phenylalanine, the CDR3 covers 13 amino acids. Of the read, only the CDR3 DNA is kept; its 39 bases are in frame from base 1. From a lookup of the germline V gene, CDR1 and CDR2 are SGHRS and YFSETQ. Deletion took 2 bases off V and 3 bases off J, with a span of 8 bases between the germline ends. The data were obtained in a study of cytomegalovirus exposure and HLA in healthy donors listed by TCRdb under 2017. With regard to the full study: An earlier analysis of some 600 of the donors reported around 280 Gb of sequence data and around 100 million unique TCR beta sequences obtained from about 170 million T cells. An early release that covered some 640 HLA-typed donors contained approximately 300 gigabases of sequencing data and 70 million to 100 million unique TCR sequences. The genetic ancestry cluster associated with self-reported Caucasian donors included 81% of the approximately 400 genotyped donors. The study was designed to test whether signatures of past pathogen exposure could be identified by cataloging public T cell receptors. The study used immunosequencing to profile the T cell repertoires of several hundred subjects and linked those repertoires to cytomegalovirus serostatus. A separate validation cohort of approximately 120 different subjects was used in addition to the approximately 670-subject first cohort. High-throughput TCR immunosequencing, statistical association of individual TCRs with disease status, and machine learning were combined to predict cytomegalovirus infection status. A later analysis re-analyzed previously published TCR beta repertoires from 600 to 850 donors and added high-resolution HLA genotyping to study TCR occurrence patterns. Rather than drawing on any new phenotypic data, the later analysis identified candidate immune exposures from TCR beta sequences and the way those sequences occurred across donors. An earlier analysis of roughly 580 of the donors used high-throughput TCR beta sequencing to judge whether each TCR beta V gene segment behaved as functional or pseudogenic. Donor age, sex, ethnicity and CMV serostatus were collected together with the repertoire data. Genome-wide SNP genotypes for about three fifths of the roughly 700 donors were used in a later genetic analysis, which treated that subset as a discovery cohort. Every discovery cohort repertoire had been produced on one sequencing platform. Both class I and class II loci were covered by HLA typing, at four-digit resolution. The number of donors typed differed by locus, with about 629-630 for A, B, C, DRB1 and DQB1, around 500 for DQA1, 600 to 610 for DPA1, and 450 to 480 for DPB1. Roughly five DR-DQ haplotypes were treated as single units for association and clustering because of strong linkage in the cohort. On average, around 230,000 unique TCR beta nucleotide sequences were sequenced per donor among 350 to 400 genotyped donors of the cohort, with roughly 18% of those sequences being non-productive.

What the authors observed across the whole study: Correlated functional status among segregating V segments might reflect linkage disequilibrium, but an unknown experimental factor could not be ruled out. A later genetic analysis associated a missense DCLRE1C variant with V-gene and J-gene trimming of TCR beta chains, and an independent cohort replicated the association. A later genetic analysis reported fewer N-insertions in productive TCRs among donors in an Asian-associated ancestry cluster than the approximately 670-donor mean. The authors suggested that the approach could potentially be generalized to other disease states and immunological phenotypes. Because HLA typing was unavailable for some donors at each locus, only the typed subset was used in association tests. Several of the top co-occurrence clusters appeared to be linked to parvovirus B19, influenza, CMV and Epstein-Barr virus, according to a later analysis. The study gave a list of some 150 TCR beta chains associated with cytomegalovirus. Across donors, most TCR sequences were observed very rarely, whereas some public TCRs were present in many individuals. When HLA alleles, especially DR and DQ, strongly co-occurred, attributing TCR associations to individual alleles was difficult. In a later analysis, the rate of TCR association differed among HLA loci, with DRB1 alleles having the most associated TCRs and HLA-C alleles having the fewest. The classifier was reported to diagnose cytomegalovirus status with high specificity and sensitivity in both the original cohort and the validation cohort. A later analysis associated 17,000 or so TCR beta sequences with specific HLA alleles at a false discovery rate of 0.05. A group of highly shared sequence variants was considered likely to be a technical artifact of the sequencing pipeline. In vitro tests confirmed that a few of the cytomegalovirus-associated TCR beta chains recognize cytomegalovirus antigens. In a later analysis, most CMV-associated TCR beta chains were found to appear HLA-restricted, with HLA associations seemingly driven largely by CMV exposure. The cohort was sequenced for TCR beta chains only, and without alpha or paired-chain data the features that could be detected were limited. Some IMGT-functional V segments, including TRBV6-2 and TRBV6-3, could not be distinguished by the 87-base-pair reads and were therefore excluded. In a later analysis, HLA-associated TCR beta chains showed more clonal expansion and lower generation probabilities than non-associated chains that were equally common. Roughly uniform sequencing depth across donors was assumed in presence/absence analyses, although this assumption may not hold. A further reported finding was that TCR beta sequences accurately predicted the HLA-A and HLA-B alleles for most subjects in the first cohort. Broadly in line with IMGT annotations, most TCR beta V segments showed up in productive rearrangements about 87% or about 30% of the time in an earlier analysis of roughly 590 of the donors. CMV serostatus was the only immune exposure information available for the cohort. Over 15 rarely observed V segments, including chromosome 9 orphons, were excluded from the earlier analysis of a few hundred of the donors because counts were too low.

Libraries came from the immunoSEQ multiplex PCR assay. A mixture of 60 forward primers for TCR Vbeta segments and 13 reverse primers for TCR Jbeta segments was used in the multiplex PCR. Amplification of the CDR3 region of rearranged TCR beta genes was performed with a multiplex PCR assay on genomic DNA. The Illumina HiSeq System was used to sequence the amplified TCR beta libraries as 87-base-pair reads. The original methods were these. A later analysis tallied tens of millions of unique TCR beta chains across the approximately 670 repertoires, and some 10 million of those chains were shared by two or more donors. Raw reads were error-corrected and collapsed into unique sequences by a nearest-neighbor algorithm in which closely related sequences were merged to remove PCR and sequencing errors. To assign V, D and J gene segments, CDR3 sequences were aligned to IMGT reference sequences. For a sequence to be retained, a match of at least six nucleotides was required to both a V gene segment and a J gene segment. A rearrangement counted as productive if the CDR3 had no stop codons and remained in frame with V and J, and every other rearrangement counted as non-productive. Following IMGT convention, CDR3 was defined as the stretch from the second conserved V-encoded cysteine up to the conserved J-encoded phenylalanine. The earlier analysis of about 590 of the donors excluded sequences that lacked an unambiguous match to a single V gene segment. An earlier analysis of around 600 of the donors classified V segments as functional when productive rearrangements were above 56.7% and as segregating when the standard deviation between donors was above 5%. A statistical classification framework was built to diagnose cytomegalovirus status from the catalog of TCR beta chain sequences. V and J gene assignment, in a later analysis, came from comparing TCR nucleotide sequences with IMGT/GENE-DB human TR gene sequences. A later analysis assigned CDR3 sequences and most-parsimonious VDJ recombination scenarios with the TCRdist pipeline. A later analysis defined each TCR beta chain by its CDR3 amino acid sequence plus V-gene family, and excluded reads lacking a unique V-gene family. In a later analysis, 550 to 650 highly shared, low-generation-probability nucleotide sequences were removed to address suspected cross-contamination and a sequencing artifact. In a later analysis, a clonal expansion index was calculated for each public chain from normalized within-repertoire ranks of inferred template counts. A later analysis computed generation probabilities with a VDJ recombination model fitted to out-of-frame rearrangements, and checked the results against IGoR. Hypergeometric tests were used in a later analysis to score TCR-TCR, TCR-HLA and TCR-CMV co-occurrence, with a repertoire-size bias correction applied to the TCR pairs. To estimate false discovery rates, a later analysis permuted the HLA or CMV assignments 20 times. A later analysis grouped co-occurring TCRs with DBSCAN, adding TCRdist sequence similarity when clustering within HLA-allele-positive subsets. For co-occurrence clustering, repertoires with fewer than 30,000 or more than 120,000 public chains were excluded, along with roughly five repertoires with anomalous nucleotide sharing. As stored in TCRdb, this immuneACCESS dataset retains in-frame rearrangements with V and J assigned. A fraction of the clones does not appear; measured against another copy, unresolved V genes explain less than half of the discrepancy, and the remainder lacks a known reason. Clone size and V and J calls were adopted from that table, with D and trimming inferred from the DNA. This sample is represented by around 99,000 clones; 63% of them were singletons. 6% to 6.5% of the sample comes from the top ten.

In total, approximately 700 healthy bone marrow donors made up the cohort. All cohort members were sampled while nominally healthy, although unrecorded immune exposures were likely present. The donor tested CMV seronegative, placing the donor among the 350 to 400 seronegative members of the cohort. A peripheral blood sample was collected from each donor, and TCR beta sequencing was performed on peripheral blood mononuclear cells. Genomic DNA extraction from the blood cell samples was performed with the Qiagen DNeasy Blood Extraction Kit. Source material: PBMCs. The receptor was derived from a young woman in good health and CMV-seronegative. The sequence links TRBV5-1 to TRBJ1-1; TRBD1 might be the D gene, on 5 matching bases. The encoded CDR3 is CASSFRADTEAFF. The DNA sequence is TGCGCCAGCAGCTTCAGGGCAGACACTGAAGCTTTCTTT.